What follows describes a single TCR beta chain. Regions amplified from RNA transcripts were the TCR beta CDR3 regions. Primed by the HTBI set, a first-round RT-PCR was run on the TCR CDR3. One entry per CDR3 protein, called by TCRdb with MiXCR from the multiplex PCR reads. The sample lists 300,000 to 500,000 distinct CDR3 sequences; over 12% were seen once. CDR1 and CDR2 from the germline V gene are MNHEY and SVGAGI. This CDR3 spans 13 amino acids. The V end lost 0 bases, the J end lost 4 bases, and 4 bases lay between the germline ends. This sample is drawn from a study of T cells in Graves' hyperthyroidism and ophthalmopathy.

The V and J genes are TRBV6-5 and TRBJ1-5; no firm D call. Specimen: blood. The receptor comes from a man aged 45-60 years with Graves' ophthalmopathy. The CDR3 DNA reads as TGTGCCAGCAGTTACTCGATTAATCAGCCCCAGCATTTT. This encodes CASSYSINQPQHF.